The entry below gives a single T cell receptor (beta chain) sequence along with its context. The entry originates in a study of blood T cell repertoires in COVID-19. Under the authors' procedure: Reference gene primer amplification gave nucleated cell count estimates. Data came from immunoSEQ multiplex PCR; TCRdb stores just in-frame clones and leaves some out. The DNA was the basis for D and trimming; V, J and clone size are from that table. The sample contains roughly 120,000 clones, roughly 70% of which appear only once. The V end was cut by 2 bases, the J end by 1 base, with 9 bases between. CDR1 and CDR2 from the germline V gene are SGHRS and YFSETQ. This CDR3 comprises 15 residues.

This sequence joins TRBV5-1 and TRBJ2-2; no clear D. The sequenced sample consisted of peripheral blood. This TCR came from a human donor with acute or convalescent COVID-19. The donor label of this sample is uncertain. For the CDR3, the DNA is TGCGCCAGCAGCTTAGTTCCGGGGAACACCGGGGAGCTGTTTTTT. Protein: CASSLVPGNTGELFF.